This T cell receptor beta chain was identified in a study of cytomegalovirus exposure and HLA in healthy donors. General study findings and limits: The classifier, whose performance was assessed in both the original and validation cohorts, reportedly diagnosed cytomegalovirus status with high specificity and sensitivity.

The ends lost 2 bases at V and 1 base at J; junction bases unmatched: 7. The CDR3 sequence is 17 residues long. The germline V gene has CDR1 WNHNN and CDR2 SYGVQD (reference sequence). The PCR contained 60 Vbeta and 13 Jbeta primers. TCRdb keeps only in-frame clones here, not all; method: immunoSEQ multiplex PCR. This sample has 130,000 or so clones, with less than 85% found just once. Of note for this clone: Its antigen is not identified.

This clonotype was sampled from a middle-aged woman in good health and CMV-seropositive. Sample: PBMCs. The V call is TRBV10-1, the J call TRBJ2-2; 7 bases map to TRBD1. CDR3 region: CASSEGPGTENTGELFF. CDR3 nucleotide sequence: TGCGCCAGCAGTGAGGGCCCCGGGACAGAGAACACCGGGGAGCTGTTTTTT.